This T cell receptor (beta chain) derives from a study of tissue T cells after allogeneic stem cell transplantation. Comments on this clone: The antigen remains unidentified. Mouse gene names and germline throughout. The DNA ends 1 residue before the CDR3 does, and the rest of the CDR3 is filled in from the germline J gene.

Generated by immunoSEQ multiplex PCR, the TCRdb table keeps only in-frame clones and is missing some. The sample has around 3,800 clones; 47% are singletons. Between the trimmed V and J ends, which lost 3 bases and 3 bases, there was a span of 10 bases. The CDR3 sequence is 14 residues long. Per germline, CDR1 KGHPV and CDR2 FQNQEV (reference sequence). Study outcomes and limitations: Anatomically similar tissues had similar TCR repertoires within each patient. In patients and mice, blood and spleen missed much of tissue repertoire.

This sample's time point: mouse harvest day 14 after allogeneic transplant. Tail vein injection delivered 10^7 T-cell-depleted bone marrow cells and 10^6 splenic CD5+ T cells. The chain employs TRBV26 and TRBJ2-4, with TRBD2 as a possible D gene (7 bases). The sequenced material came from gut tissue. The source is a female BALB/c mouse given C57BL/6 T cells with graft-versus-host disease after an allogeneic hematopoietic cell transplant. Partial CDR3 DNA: TGTGCCAGCAGTCTTCCTGGGGGCCAAAACACCTTGTAC. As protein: CASSLPGGQNTLY. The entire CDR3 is CASSLPGGQNTLYF.